The entry that follows covers one T cell receptor (beta chain) sequence. CDR3 length equals 13 residues. V dropped 6 bases and J dropped 5 bases, with 11 bases sitting between them. Assay used: immunoSEQ multiplex PCR; TCRdb lists only in-frame clones, some missing. The sample yields 300,000 to 350,000 clones, approximately 90% seen once. The sample belongs to a study of blood T cell repertoires in COVID-19. The sequence came from a man younger than 30 with active or convalescent COVID-19. The rearrangement links TRBV12-3 or TRBV12-4 to TRBJ1-5, with D maybe TRBD1 (6 bases). The sample was peripheral blood. This CDR3 reads CASSTGGYQPQHF. In DNA, the CDR3 is TGTGCCAGCAGCACGGGGGGCTATCAGCCCCAGCATTTT.